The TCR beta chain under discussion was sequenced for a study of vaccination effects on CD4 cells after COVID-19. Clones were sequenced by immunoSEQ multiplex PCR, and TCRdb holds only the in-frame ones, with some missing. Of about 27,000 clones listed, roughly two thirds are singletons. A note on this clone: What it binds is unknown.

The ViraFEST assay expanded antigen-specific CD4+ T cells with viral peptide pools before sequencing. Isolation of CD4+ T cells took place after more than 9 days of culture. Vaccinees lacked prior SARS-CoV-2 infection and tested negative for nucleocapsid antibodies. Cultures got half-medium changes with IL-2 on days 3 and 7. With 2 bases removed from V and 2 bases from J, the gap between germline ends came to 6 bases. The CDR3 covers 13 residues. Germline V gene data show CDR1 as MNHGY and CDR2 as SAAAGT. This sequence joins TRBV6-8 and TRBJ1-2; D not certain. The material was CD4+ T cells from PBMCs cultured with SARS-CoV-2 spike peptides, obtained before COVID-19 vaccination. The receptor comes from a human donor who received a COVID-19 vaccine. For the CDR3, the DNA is TGTGCCAGCAGTTACCGCCTGAACTATGGCTACACCTTC. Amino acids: CASSYRLNYGYTF.